Listed below are T cell receptor beta chains from one sample, sequenced in a study of T cell responses to AZD1222 COVID-19 vaccine. Assay used: immunoSEQ multiplex PCR; TCRdb lists only in-frame clones, some missing. Of some 200,000 clones in the sample, approximately 93% were seen once. Here the sequenced sample was peripheral blood, taken 28 days after the second AZD1222 dose. The source is an adult who received the AZD1222 COVID-19 vaccine. Both conserved end residues are part of each CDR3. Fields, in order: D gene, clone size, V gene, J gene, CDR3 DNA, CDR3 protein. A D gene is named only where the DNA matches it firmly. The size of a clone is reported for some rows only, either as once, few or many, or as a class for expanded clones.

-,-,TRBV18,TRBJ2-7,TGTGCCAGCTCGTCTGGGGGAGTTCCGTACGAGCAGTACTTC,CASSSGGVPYEQYF
-,-,TRBV21-1,TRBJ1-2,TGTGCCAGCAGCAAAGGAGTATATTTTATGGGACCGAGCCCTTTAGCTAACTATGGCTACACCTTC,CASSKGVYFMGPSPLANYGYTF
-,-,TRBV15,TRBJ2-1,TGTGCCACCAGCAGAGTCAGGGTCAATGAGCAGTTCTTC,CATSRVRVNEQFF
-,-,TRBV7-7,TRBJ2-1,TGTGCTAGCAGCTTAGCCAGAGGACATGAGCAGTTCTTC,CASSLARGHEQFF
-,-,TRBV5-1,TRBJ1-2,TGCGCCAGCAGCCGGACGCCTGAATATGGCTACACCTTC,CASSRTPEYGYTF
-,-,TRBV9,TRBJ1-2,TGTGCCAGCAGCGTAGGGGCAGGGCGCGGCTACACCTTC,CASSVGAGRGYTF
TRBD2,once,TRBV24-1,TRBJ2-1,TGTGCCACCAGTGACGGAATTAGCGGGGGGGTGGACAATGAGCAGTTCTTC,CATSDGISGGVDNEQFF
-,-,TRBV18,TRBJ2-7,TGTGCCAGCTCCCTTCGCGGCTACGAGCAGTACTTC,CASSLRGYEQYF
-,-,TRBV18,TRBJ2-5,TGTGCCAGCTCACCACCGGACTACCAAGAGACCCAGTACTTC,CASSPPDYQETQYF
-,-,TRBV7-9,TRBJ2-7,TGTGCCAGCAGCTTAGACGTTACTAACGAGCAGTACTTC,CASSLDVTNEQYF
-,-,TRBV7-8,TRBJ1-3,TGTGCCAGCAGCCCCAGGGGACTAGGGGGAAACACCATATATTTT,CASSPRGLGGNTIYF
-,-,TRBV7-2,TRBJ1-2,TGTGCCAGCAGCCTTGATTCAGGGTCCAGTCGACACTATGGCTACACCTTC,CASSLDSGSSRHYGYTF
-,-,TRBV7-2,TRBJ1-1,TGTGCCAGCAGCTTTATAGGGGGGGTAAACACTGAAGCTTTCTTT,CASSFIGGVNTEAFF
-,-,TRBV7-9,TRBJ1-2,TGTGCCAGCAGCTCCTTAAGTGGGCGTTTGAGCCACTATGGCTACACCTTC,CASSSLSGRLSHYGYTF
TRBD1,many,TRBV29-1,TRBJ2-7,TGCAGCGTTGAGTTTGGGGACAGGGGATACGAGCAGTACTTC,CSVEFGDRGYEQYF
-,-,TRBV9,TRBJ1-5,TGTGCCAGCAGCGTAGACGGAATCGGTCAGCCCCAGCATTTT,CASSVDGIGQPQHF
-,-,TRBV27,TRBJ1-1,TGTGCCAGCAGTCCCTGGACCCCAGACGGGGACACTGAAGCTTTCTTT,CASSPWTPDGDTEAFF
TRBD1,-,TRBV7-6,TRBJ1-2,TGTGCCAGCAGCTCCACAGGGGGCTTAGCTGATGGCTACACCTTC,CASSSTGGLADGYTF
TRBD2,-,TRBV7-3,TRBJ2-1,TGTGCCAGCAGCTTAGGGGCGGGAGCGTACAATGAGCAGTTCTTC,CASSLGAGAYNEQFF
TRBD1,-,TRBV10-3,TRBJ2-2,TGTGCCATCAGCCCCGGGACAGGGGTGGGCGGGGAGCTGTTTTTT,CAISPGTGVGGELFF
-,once,TRBV5-6,TRBJ1-5,TGTGCCAGCAGCTTGGGGCGTAGGGATCAGCCCCAGCATTTT,CASSLGRRDQPQHF
TRBD1,-,TRBV6-5,TRBJ1-6,TGTGCCAGCGCCAGACAGGGATGGGATTCACCCCTCCACTTT,CASARQGWDSPLHF
-,-,TRBV18,TRBJ1-2,TGTGCCAGCTCACCACTCGGCAGCCTCAACTATGGCTACACCTTC,CASSPLGSLNYGYTF
-,-,TRBV5-1,TRBJ1-4,TGCGCCAGCAGCTTAGGCTCAACTAATGAAAAACTGTTTTTT,CASSLGSTNEKLFF
-,-,TRBV18,TRBJ2-5,TGTGCCAGCTCACCCAATCGGGGGATGGAGACCCAGTACTTC,CASSPNRGMETQYF
TRBD1,-,TRBV25-1,TRBJ2-7,TGTGCCAGCAGTGACCCCCACCGGACAGGGGGATACGAGCAGTACTTC,CASSDPHRTGGYEQYF
-,-,TRBV6-5,TRBJ1-1,TGTGCCAGCAGACCACGGAGGGTGAACACTGAAGCTTTCTTT,CASRPRRVNTEAFF
TRBD1,once,TRBV4-3,TRBJ1-1,TGCGCCAGCAGCCAGGACCGGATGGACAGGGGGACAGCTTTCTTT,CASSQDRMDRGTAFF
TRBD2,-,TRBV30,TRBJ2-3,TGTGCCTGGAGCGGGGCGGGGGGGCCACGAGATACGCAGTATTTT,CAWSGAGGPRDTQYF
TRBD2,-,TRBV9,TRBJ2-1,TGTGCCAGCAGCTCCCGGACTAGCGGGGGGGCCTCTTACAATGAGCAGTTCTTC,CASSSRTSGGASYNEQFF
TRBD1,-,TRBV6-5,TRBJ1-2,TGTGCCAGCAGCCACAGGGACAGGGGTTCTGGCTACACCTTC,CASSHRDRGSGYTF
-,few,TRBV18,TRBJ2-1,TGTGCCAGCTCACCACAGGACGGGGGCGGGCAGTTCTTC,CASSPQDGGGQFF
-,once,TRBV7-2,TRBJ1-2,TGTGCCAGCAGCTTCAGGGAGGCCGGGACCTATGGCTACACCTTC,CASSFREAGTYGYTF
TRBD1,-,TRBV5-6,TRBJ1-5,TGTGCCAGCAGCTACGGACAGGGATGGAGCAATCAGCCCCAGCATTTT,CASSYGQGWSNQPQHF
-,-,TRBV5-4,TRBJ2-3,TGTGCCAGCAGCTCTAGGGACATATCCACAGATACGCAGTATTTT,CASSSRDISTDTQYF
-,-,TRBV11-3,TRBJ2-5,TGTGCCAGCAGCCGTCGAGGGCCCCAAGAGACCCAGTACTTC,CASSRRGPQETQYF
TRBD1,-,TRBV4-1,TRBJ2-5,TGCGCCAGCAGCCACGTCCTTGGGACAGCCAGAGAGACCCAGTACTTC,CASSHVLGTARETQYF
TRBD1,-,TRBV7-9,TRBJ1-2,TGTGCCAGCAGCTACCAGGGACAGGGATATGGCTACACCTTC,CASSYQGQGYGYTF
-,-,TRBV4-3,TRBJ2-2,TGCGCCAGCAGCCAACGGGGCGCCGGGGAGCTGTTTTTT,CASSQRGAGELFF
TRBD1,-,TRBV19,TRBJ2-5,TGTGCCAGTAGTCACAGGGGAGAGACCCAGTACTTC,CASSHRGETQYF
-,-,TRBV23-1,TRBJ1-5,TGCGCCAGCAGTCCCACGGGGTGGGCAGACCATTGCCCCTATAGCAATCAGCCCCAGCATTTT,CASSPTGWADHCPYSNQPQHF
-,-,TRBV18,TRBJ2-7,TGTGCCAGCTCCCCTTTACCTGGGGAGGCCTACGAGCAGTACTTC,CASSPLPGEAYEQYF
-,-,TRBV11-2,TRBJ2-2,TGTGCCAGCAGCTTATCAAGGGCCGCCACCGGGGAGCTGTTTTTT,CASSLSRAATGELFF
-,-,TRBV19,TRBJ2-1,TGTGCCAGTAGTATTGGGGCGGCGGCTTACTCCTACAATGAGCAGTTCTTC,CASSIGAAAYSYNEQFF